Listed here are 31 T cell receptor beta chains from one sample, sequenced in a study of T-cell memory formation after mild COVID-19. One entry per CDR3 protein results from TCRdb running MiXCR on the 5' RACE reads. The table shows about 350,000 distinct CDR3 sequences, with about 15% occurring only once. The sequenced sample was PBMCs or a T cell subset sorted from them (not recorded which). These TCRs come from a young man who had mild COVID-19 (a few samples of this study predate the infection). Cell type and time point are not known.

The rearrangement links TRBV5-1 to TRBJ1-1; no firm D call. The V end lost 2 bases, the J end lost 5 bases, and 13 bases lay between the germline ends. The CDR3 has 14 amino acids. CDR1 and CDR2 from the germline V gene are SGHRS and YFSETQ. The CDR3 DNA is TGCGCCAGCAGCTTCGAGGGAAAGGAGACTGAAGCTTTCTTT. It is translated as CASSFEGKETEAFF.

This chain connects TRBV11-2 to TRBJ2-5; TRBD2 aligns across 10 bases. This CDR3 spans 15 amino acids. The V segment lost 4 bases and the J segment 5 bases; nucleotides outside the gene matches: 7. Per germline, CDR1 SGHAT and CDR2 FQNNGV. The CDR3 coding sequence is TGTGCCAGCAGCTATTTGGCTAGCGGGGGTGAGACCCAGTACTTC. The encoded protein is CASSYLASGGETQYF.

The chain is built from TRBV9 and TRBJ2-1; D is possibly TRBD2 (6 bases). Germline V gene sequence: CDR1 SGDLS, CDR2 YYNGEE. The CDR3 has 15 residues. With 3 bases removed from V and 10 bases from J, the gap between germline ends came to 20 bases. The CDR3 spells CASSAGVGPPNEQFF. The DNA of the CDR3 is TGTGCCAGCAGCGCGGGGGTGGGACCACCGAACGAGCAGTTCTTC.

CDR3 protein: CASSPKRGGNEQFF. CDR3 in DNA: TGTGCCAGCAGCCCCAAACGGGGAGGCAATGAGCAGTTCTTC. This chain links TRBV7-8 with TRBJ2-1, with a tentative D call TRBD2 (6 bases). The germline V gene has CDR1 SGHVS and CDR2 FQNEAQ. This CDR3 is built from 14 residues. V was pared by 5 bases and J by 6 bases, with 14 bases between.

This rearrangement joins TRBV13 to TRBJ1-2; D unclear. The V gene's germline CDR1 is PRHDT and CDR2 FYEKMQ (reference sequence). The CDR3 has 14 amino acids. Trimming cost V 3 bases and J 0 bases, with 8 bases left between them. The CDR3 is CASSFEGTNYGYTF. In DNA form, the CDR3 reads TGTGCCAGCAGCTTTGAGGGTACTAACTATGGCTACACCTTC.

In this sample, this clonotype turned up a few times. The chain recombines TRBV2 with TRBJ1-1; possible D gene TRBD1, 5 bases. With 11 bases removed from V and 6 bases from J, the gap between germline ends came to 10 bases. The CDR3 runs 10 residues. Germline CDR1 SNHLY, CDR2 FYNNEI. CDR3 in DNA: TGTGCCTGGGGGGACCCTGAAGCTTTCTTT. It codes for CAWGDPEAFF.

There are many counts of this clonotype. The chain carries TRBV7-9 and TRBJ2-3, with D possibly being TRBD1 (5 bases). V was trimmed by 5 bases and J by 4 bases, leaving 10 bases between them. Germline loops: CDR1 SEHNR, CDR2 FQNEAQ (reference sequence). The CDR3 covers 13 residues. In DNA form, the CDR3 reads TGTGCCAGCAGCCTTGTAGGGGCAGATACGCAGTATTTT. It is translated as CASSLVGADTQYF.

V and J are TRBV7-2 and TRBJ1-5; D is perhaps TRBD1 (6 bases). The CDR3 runs to 15 residues. Germline loops: CDR1 SGHTA, CDR2 FQGNSA. Trimming removed 5 bases at V and 4 bases at J, with 15 bases between. As DNA, the CDR3 is TGTGCCAGCAGCGAGCTTACAGGGTTTAATCAGCCCCAGCATTTT. Encoded protein: CASSELTGFNQPQHF.

This clonotype occurred a few times. The rearrangement uses TRBV7-9 and TRBJ2-7; 13 bases align to TRBD2. This CDR3 has 17 residues. The trim removed 0 bases at V and 6 bases at J, leaving 8 bases unmatched. The germline V gene encodes CDR1 SEHNR and CDR2 FQNEAQ (reference sequence). The CDR3 DNA is TGTGCCAGCAGCTTAGCGCTGGGACTAGCGGGGAAGAGCGAGCAGTACTTC. Translation: CASSLALGLAGKSEQYF.

This clonotype was found a few times. The chain couples TRBV3-1 to TRBJ2-3; TRBD2 aligns across 9 bases. This CDR3 has 17 amino acids. CDR1 and CDR2 (germline): LGHDT, YNNKEL (reference sequence). Trimming removed 4 bases from V and 4 bases from J; junction bases left unmatched: 12. CDR3 sequence reads: CASSPPPGGGVADTQYF. Written as DNA, the CDR3 is TGTGCCAGCAGCCCCCCGCCTGGCGGGGGGGTGGCAGATACGCAGTATTTT.

This clonotype was detected many times. This sequence joins TRBV4-2 and TRBJ2-1, with 7 bases identical to TRBD2. The CDR3 length is 16 residues. CDR1 and CDR2 from the germline V gene are LGHNA and YNFKEQ. V shed 1 base and J 4 bases; nucleotides not matched to a gene: 7. CDR3 amino acids: CASSQGGGTTYNEQFF. For the CDR3, the DNA is TGTGCCAGCAGCCAAGGGGGCGGGACTACTTACAATGAGCAGTTCTTC.

This clonotype was found many times. The chain links TRBV20-1 to TRBJ1-1, with D perhaps TRBD1 (6 bases). The V and J ends lost 0 bases and 5 bases respectively, with 13 bases between them. This CDR3 region has 14 residues. Germline CDR1 DFQATT, CDR2 SNEGSKA (reference sequence). As DNA, the CDR3 is TGCAGTGCTAGAGAGGGGGGCAGAGGAACTGAAGCTTTCTTT. The encoded protein is CSAREGGRGTEAFF.

V and J are TRBV5-5 and TRBJ1-2; D gene unclear. Germline values: CDR1 SGHKS, CDR2 YYEKEE (reference sequence). Between the trimmed V and J ends, which lost 1 base and 6 bases, there was a span of 13 bases. The CDR3 contains 14 residues. CDR3 bases: TGTGCCAGCAGCTTGATGAGGGAGTTAGATGGCTACACCTTC. Amino acids: CASSLMRELDGYTF.

CDR3 in DNA: TGCAGTGCACCCCCAGCGGGAAAGGGCACAGATACGCAGTATTTT. Translating it yields CSAPPAGKGTDTQYF. The chain joins TRBV20-1 to TRBJ2-3; 7 bases are shared with TRBD2. Trimming at V came to 6 bases and at J to 1 base, leaving 10 bases not matched to a gene. The germline gives CDR1 DFQATT, CDR2 SNEGSKA (reference sequence). This CDR3 is built from 15 residues.

There are many counts of this clonotype. The chain recombines TRBV7-2 with TRBJ2-3, with D uncertain. Trimming pared 5 bases from V and 6 bases from J, leaving 9 bases between. This CDR3 region has 12 residues. Looked up from germline, CDR1 is SGHTA and CDR2 is FQGNSA. The CDR3 loop reads CASSPGADTQYF. Here the CDR3 DNA reads TGTGCCAGCAGCCCGGGCGCCGATACGCAGTATTTT.

This clonotype was detected many times. The chain is built from TRBV6-5 and TRBJ1-2; D may be TRBD1 (5 bases). Germline values: CDR1 MNHEY, CDR2 SVGAGI. Trimming took 5 bases from V and 5 from J, leaving 21 bases between them. CDR3 size: 16 residues. CDR3 nucleotide sequence: TGTGCCAGCAGTCCAACCCACCCAGGACAAACATATGGCTACACCTTC. Translated: CASSPTHPGQTYGYTF.

This clonotype has only a few counts. The chain combines TRBV18 with TRBJ1-1, with TRBD1 matching over 7 bases. CDR3 size: 14 residues. Germline CDR1 KGHSH, CDR2 LQKENI. V was clipped by 8 bases and J by 10 bases; unmatched bases: 16. The CDR3 nucleotides read TGTGCCAGCCGTCCCGTAACAGGGGCCCGGGGAGCTTTCTTT. Its translation: CASRPVTGARGAFF.

A few counts support this clonotype. The rearrangement links TRBV6-5 to TRBJ2-1, with D perhaps TRBD2 (5 bases). Trimming cost V 6 bases and J 4 bases, with 16 bases left between them. The germline V gene has CDR1 MNHEY and CDR2 SVGAGI. There are 15 residues in the CDR3. The CDR3 DNA reads TGTGCCAGCAGGGAGCGGAGCCGAGGGTACAATGAGCAGTTCTTC. Its protein is CASRERSRGYNEQFF.

In this sample, this clonotype turned up many times. The genes are TRBV2 and TRBJ2-5; 13 positions agree with TRBD2. J gave up 1 base and V 5 bases, and 4 bases lay outside the gene matches. Germline V gene sequence: CDR1 SNHLY, CDR2 FYNNEI. This CDR3 has 16 residues. The CDR3 is CASSQTSGGPQETQYF. DNA for the CDR3: TGTGCCAGCAGTCAGACTAGCGGGGGGCCCCAAGAGACCCAGTACTTC.

The chain joins TRBV5-5 to TRBJ2-1, with no clear D. V was pared by 2 bases and J by 12 bases, with 15 bases between. Germline V lookup: CDR1 SGHKS, CDR2 YYEKEE (reference sequence). The CDR3 is 13 amino acids. The CDR3 nucleotides are TGTGCCAGCAGCTTTCAACCCGCCGGTGCGCAGTTCTTC. This gives the protein CASSFQPAGAQFF.

This clonotype came up a few times. The V gene is TRBV24-1, the J gene TRBJ2-2; D call uncertain. Germline V gene data show CDR1 as KGHDR and CDR2 as SFDVKD. The germline V and J ends were trimmed by 5 bases and 2 bases, with 8 bases remaining between them. The CDR3 loop spans 14 amino acids. The CDR3 loop reads CATSASVNTGELFF. The CDR3 region has the DNA TGTGCCACCAGTGCCAGCGTAAACACCGGGGAGCTGTTTTTT.

The genes are TRBV20-1 and TRBJ2-2, with 11 bases matching TRBD2. V gave up 6 bases and J gave up 5 bases; unmatched junction bases: 5. Germline V CDR1 and CDR2: DFQATT, SNEGSKA (reference sequence). The CDR3 sequence is 14 residues long. The CDR3 sequence is CSAPTSGETGELFF. The CDR3 DNA reads as TGCAGTGCCCCGACTAGCGGGGAAACCGGGGAGCTGTTTTTT.

This clonotype has more than one count but fewer than ten. The chain employs TRBV7-9 and TRBJ2-3; 8 bases line up with TRBD2. Trimming cost V 4 bases and J 3 bases; bases outside gene matches: 15. Germline V gene sequence: CDR1 SEHNR, CDR2 FQNEAQ (reference sequence). This CDR3 has 18 residues. The CDR3 nucleotides are TGTGCCAGCAGCTCCCGGACACCGCAGCGGGGGATAACAGATACGCAGTATTTT. Amino acid sequence: CASSSRTPQRGITDTQYF.

In this sample, this clonotype turned up many times. The chain recombines TRBV7-9 with TRBJ2-2, with D possibly matching TRBD1 (6 bases). Germline V gives CDR1 SEHNR, CDR2 FQNEAQ (reference sequence). The CDR3 spans 15 residues. Deletions cut 2 bases from V and 1 base from J, with 8 bases between. The CDR3 nucleotides read TGTGCCAGCAGCTTACAGGGGAGGAACACCGGGGAGCTGTTTTTT. Translation: CASSLQGRNTGELFF.

Ten or more counts support this clonotype. V and J are TRBV20-1 and TRBJ1-2, with D possibly being TRBD1 (6 bases). Trimming shortened V by 7 bases and J by 2 bases, and 11 bases separated the two germline ends. The CDR3 consists of 12 residues. In germline, CDR1 is DFQATT, CDR2 SNEGSKA (reference sequence). In DNA, the CDR3 is TGCAGTGTAGAAGGACAGAACTATGGCTACACCTTC. The encoded protein is CSVEGQNYGYTF.

This clonotype came up a few times. V gene TRBV5-1 combines with J gene TRBJ1-4, with a weak D call TRBD1 (6 bases). The CDR3 has 15 amino acids. Germline loops: CDR1 SGHRS, CDR2 YFSETQ. Trimming pared 0 bases from V and 2 bases from J, leaving 8 bases between. The CDR3 DNA reads TGCGCCAGCAGCTTGGAGGGACACACTAATGAAAAACTGTTTTTT. Translation gives CASSLEGHTNEKLFF.

This clonotype turned up a few times. The chain carries TRBV5-1 and TRBJ2-3, with 8 positions matching TRBD2. V was clipped by 3 bases and J by 1 base; unmatched bases: 10. This CDR3 comprises 17 residues. From germline, CDR1 is SGHRS and CDR2 YFSETQ. The CDR3: CASSSRLAGPRTDTQYF. The CDR3 DNA reads TGCGCCAGCAGCTCGCGTCTAGCGGGCCCACGCACAGATACGCAGTATTTT.

This clonotype was detected only a few times. This rearrangement joins TRBV21-1 to TRBJ2-3; no check of the table's D call, TRBD1, against the DNA was made. TRBV21-1 is a known pseudogene. This CDR3 contains 15 residues. The CDR3 coding sequence is TGTGCCAGCAGCGCCTGCCGGGGCGGCACAGATACGCAGTATTTT. Translated, it gives CASSACRGGTDTQYF.

The rearrangement joins TRBV7-2 to TRBJ1-6, with no clear D. Trimming stripped 3 bases from V and 0 bases from J, with 12 bases between. The CDR3 sequence is 17 residues long. Germline CDR1 SGHTA, CDR2 FQGNSA. CDR3 sequence: CASSLGMAFSYNSPLHF. CDR3 bases: TGTGCCAGCAGCTTGGGAATGGCGTTCTCCTATAATTCACCCCTCCACTTT.

This clonotype was recorded a few times. The chain recombines TRBV10-3 with TRBJ2-5; D remains unclear. Germline values: CDR1 ENHRY, CDR2 SYGVKD. V dropped 5 bases and J dropped 4 bases, with 11 bases sitting between them. The CDR3 contains 13 residues. The CDR3 loop is CAISLLNSETQYF. CDR3 DNA: TGTGCCATCAGTCTTCTCAACTCAGAGACCCAGTACTTC.

The chain carries TRBV12-3 or TRBV12-4 and TRBJ2-7; TRBD2 matches at 9 bases. With V trimmed by 3 bases and J by 5 bases, 5 bases remained unmatched. The CDR3 runs 14 residues. For the CDR3, the DNA is TGTGCCAGCAGTTTCGAAGCGGGGGGAAACGAGCAGTACTTC. This translates into CASSFEAGGNEQYF.